This TCR beta chain was captured in a study of CD8 T cells in ankylosing spondylitis. Study-level results: Certain motif variants had earlier appeared in reactive arthritis synovial fluid and blood. Significant enrichment of disease-linked clones was reported in matched ankylosing spondylitis synovial fluid. A motif in TCR beta, a set of fewer than ten highly homologous variants, appeared characteristic of ankylosing spondylitis blood.

This clonotype was observed many times. What it recognizes is unknown. Germline V CDR1 and CDR2: DFQATT, SNEGSKA (reference sequence). This CDR3 is 17 amino acids long. V lost 0 bases to trimming and J lost 6 bases, with 23 bases between them. A quantitative 5'-RACE method, one with molecular barcodes, was used to make TCR beta libraries. In TCRdb, the 5' RACE reads were re-called with MiXCR into one record per CDR3 protein. In the table there are about 800,000 distinct CDR3 sequences, approximately 12% of which are singletons. This chain joins TRBV20-1 and TRBJ1-1; D might be TRBD1 (6 bases). This receptor was taken from a male donor with ankylosing spondylitis. Sample: blood, either unsorted or a sorted T cell fraction (not recorded which). DNA of the CDR3: TGCAGTGCTAGAGATTCAAGGGGGGCGCGGGAAGGAGCTGAAGCTTTCTTT. Translating it yields CSARDSRGAREGAEAFF.